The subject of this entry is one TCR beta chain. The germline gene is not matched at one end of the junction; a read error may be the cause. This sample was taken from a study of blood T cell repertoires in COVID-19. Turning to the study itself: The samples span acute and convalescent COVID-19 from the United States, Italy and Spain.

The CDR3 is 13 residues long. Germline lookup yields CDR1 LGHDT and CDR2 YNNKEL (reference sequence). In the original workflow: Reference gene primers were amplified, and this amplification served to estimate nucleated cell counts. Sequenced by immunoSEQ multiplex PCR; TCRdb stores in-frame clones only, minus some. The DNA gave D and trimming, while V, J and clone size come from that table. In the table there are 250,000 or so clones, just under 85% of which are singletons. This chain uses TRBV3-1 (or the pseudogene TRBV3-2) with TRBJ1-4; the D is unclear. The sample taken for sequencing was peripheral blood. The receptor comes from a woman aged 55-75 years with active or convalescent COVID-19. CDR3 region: CASSQTEEGKGIF. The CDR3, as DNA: TGTGCCAGCAGCCAAACGGAGGAGGGAAAAGGGATTTTT.